This TCR beta chain appears in the sequencing data of a study of T cells in Graves' hyperthyroidism and ophthalmopathy. General study findings and limits: Ophthalmopathy was identified by the model a median approximately 6.4 months ahead of onset. Blood held most thyroid clonotypes expanded above 0.001 frequency.

The CDR3 regions of TCR beta were amplified from RNA transcripts. Researchers ran a first-round RT-PCR on the TCR CDR3 using the HTBI primer set. TCRdb used MiXCR to reprocess the multiplex PCR reads, holding one entry per CDR3 protein. The sample holds under 350,000 distinct CDR3 sequences, approximately 13% seen once. The CDR3 is 15 residues long. Germline CDR1 reads GTSNPN; CDR2 reads SVGIG (reference sequence). Germline trimming cut 3 bases from V and 3 bases from J; bases unmatched to any gene: 8. Used for diagnoses were clinical symptoms, serum thyroxine and TRAb, thyroid ultrasound and orbital computed tomography. A word on this clonotype: Its specificity is not known.

The chain is built from TRBV30 and TRBJ1-5, with TRBD1 matching 7 bases. The clonotype comes from a woman aged 40 to 49 with Graves' ophthalmopathy. The sequenced material came from blood. The CDR3 reads CAWSVGGQFNQPQHF. In DNA form, the CDR3 reads TGTGCCTGGAGCGTAGGGGGACAGTTCAATCAGCCCCAGCATTTT.